This entry lists 25 T cell receptor beta chains sequenced from one sample in a study of T cells in Graves' hyperthyroidism and ophthalmopathy. What was amplified from RNA transcripts were TCR beta CDR3 regions. Initially, a first-round RT-PCR of the TCR CDR3 employed the HTBI primer set. Using its own MiXCR run on the multiplex PCR reads, TCRdb lists one record per CDR3 protein. This sample yields roughly 500,000 distinct CDR3 sequences, of which about 15% are seen a single time; 5.8% belongs to the top ten. The sequenced sample consisted of blood. The source of these receptors is a woman aged 25-40 years with Graves' hyperthyroidism that later progressed to Graves' ophthalmopathy.

This clonotype was recorded at least ten times. This chain joins TRBV11-2 and TRBJ2-7, with D possibly being TRBD1 (6 bases). The ends were cut back, 2 bases at V and 4 bases at J, with 15 bases in the middle. There are 15 residues in the CDR3. Germline V CDR1 and CDR2: SGHAT, FQNNGV. The CDR3 protein is CASSLTVNREYEQYF. For the CDR3, the DNA is TGTGCCAGCAGCTTAACAGTTAACAGGGAATACGAGCAGTACTTC. The entire variable domain, with the rest obtained from reference TRBV11-2 and TRBJ2-7, is as follows: EAGVAQSPRYKIIEKRQSVAFWCNPISGHATLYWYQQILGQGPKLLIQFQNNGVVDDSQLPKDRFSAERLKGVDSTLKIQPAKLEDSAVYLCASSLTVNREYEQYFGPGTRLTVT.

This clonotype has ten or more counts. The chain combines TRBV28 with TRBJ1-2, with TRBD1 matching 8 bases. CDR1 is MDHEN and CDR2 is SYDVKM in the germline V gene. J gave up 3 bases and V 4 bases, and 7 bases lay outside the gene matches. The CDR3 sequence is 15 residues long. CDR3 in DNA: TGTGCCAGCAGTTCCCAGGGGGCGCTGGACTATGGCTACACCTTC. Translating it yields CASSSQGALDYGYTF.

This clonotype has only a few counts. The chain is built from TRBV18 and TRBJ1-6; D gene unclear. The V end was cut by 1 base, the J end by 10 bases, with 14 bases between. Germline V CDR1 and CDR2: KGHSH, LQKENI. CDR3 length equals 15 residues. The CDR3 is CASSPRSDLDSPLHF. The CDR3 bases are TGTGCCAGCTCACCACGATCGGACTTAGACTCACCCCTCCACTTT.

The chain recombines TRBV27 with TRBJ1-5; possible D gene TRBD1, 5 bases. The germline V gene encodes CDR1 MNHEY and CDR2 SMNVEV (reference sequence). This CDR3 spans 14 amino acids. V gave up 5 bases and J gave up 4 bases, with 12 bases separating them. The CDR3 reads CASSLRGKNQPQHF. The CDR3 bases are TGTGCCAGCAGTCTCCGGGGGAAAAATCAGCCCCAGCATTTT.

The chain links TRBV5-1 to TRBJ2-6, with a tentative D call TRBD1 (5 bases). This CDR3 is 14 amino acids long. V lost 4 bases, J lost 2 bases, and 7 bases lay in between. Germline assignment: CDR1 SGHRS and CDR2 YFSETQ. The chain's CDR3 is CASSIRAGANVLTF. Written as DNA, the CDR3 is TGCGCCAGCAGCATCAGGGCTGGGGCCAACGTCCTGACTTTC.

At least ten counts were recorded for this clonotype. The chain recombines TRBV3-1 with TRBJ2-1; D is tentatively TRBD1 or TRBD2 (7 bases each). The CDR3 length is 14 residues. Germline V gene lookup returns CDR1 LGHDT and CDR2 YNNKEL (reference sequence). Trimming cost V 3 bases and J 7 bases, with 13 bases left between them. CDR3 in DNA: TGTGCCAGCAGCCACAGGGGGGGTGAAAATGAGCAGTTCTTC. This gives the protein CASSHRGGENEQFF.

This clonotype was observed many times. The chain joins TRBV28 to TRBJ2-5; 12 nucleotides agree with TRBD2. This CDR3 contains 20 residues. Germline V gives CDR1 MDHEN, CDR2 SYDVKM. Trimming took 5 bases from V and 4 from J; bases not matched to a gene: 20. This CDR3 reads CASSPFQGLIGTSGPETQYF. The CDR3 DNA is TGTGCCAGCAGTCCCTTTCAGGGTCTCATTGGGACTAGCGGGCCAGAGACCCAGTACTTC. The whole variable domain, remainder taken from reference TRBV28 and TRBJ2-5, is DVKVTQSSRYLVKRTGEKVFLECVQDMDHENMFWYRQDPGLGLRLIYFSYDVKMKEKGDIPEGYSVSREKKERFSLILESASTNQTSMYLCASSPFQGLIGTSGPETQYFGPGTRLLVL.

This clonotype was recorded a few times. The V call is TRBV6-1, the J call TRBJ1-4, with D tentatively TRBD1 (6 bases). V gave up 2 bases and J gave up 7 bases, with 14 bases separating them. This CDR3 has 15 residues. Germline CDR1 and CDR2: MNHNS and SASEGT. Written as DNA, the CDR3 is TGTGCCAGCAGTGAATCGTTGGGGACACCTGAAAAACTGTTTTTT. It is translated as CASSESLGTPEKLFF.

This clonotype occurred many times. V and J are TRBV6-1 and TRBJ2-4; the match to TRBD1 covers 8 bases. Germline lookup yields CDR1 MNHNS and CDR2 SASEGT. The CDR3 sequence is 14 residues long. With 8 bases clipped from V and 1 base from J, the junction kept 4 bases outside the gene matches. The CDR3 reads CASGQGAAKNIQYF. CDR3 DNA sequence: TGTGCCAGCGGACAGGGTGCGGCCAAAAACATTCAGTACTTC.

This clonotype was found many times. The V and J genes are TRBV29-1 and TRBJ2-7; 9 bases agree with TRBD1. CDR1 is SQVTM and CDR2 is ANQGSEA in the germline V gene. CDR3 length: 14 amino acids. Trimming cost V 7 bases and J 2 bases; bases outside gene matches: 9. The CDR3 DNA reads TGCAGCGCCCTGGCCGGGACAGGGCCCTACGAGCAGTACTTC. Translation: CSALAGTGPYEQYF.

This clonotype was counted at least ten times. V and J are TRBV29-1 and TRBJ2-5; D is perhaps TRBD1 or TRBD2 (5 bases each). The CDR3 is 13 amino acids. The V end lost 6 bases, the J end lost 1 base, and 12 bases lay between the germline ends. The germline CDR1 and CDR2 sequences are SQVTM and ANQGSEA. The CDR3 loop reads CSVDGAAQETQYF. Written as DNA, the CDR3 is TGCAGCGTCGACGGGGCGGCCCAAGAGACCCAGTACTTC.

This clonotype occurred many times. The chain carries TRBV5-5 and TRBJ2-7; a possible D gene is TRBD2 (5 bases). V was trimmed by 0 bases and J by 3 bases, leaving 13 bases between them. The CDR3 sequence is 15 residues long. Germline V CDR1 and CDR2: SGHKS, YYEKEE (reference sequence). CDR3 region: CASSLGVLGGYEQYF. CDR3 DNA sequence: TGTGCCAGCAGCTTGGGGGTTTTAGGAGGCTACGAGCAGTACTTC. The full variable domain, in which reference TRBV5-5 and TRBJ2-7 provide the parts outside the CDR3, is DAGVTQSPTHLIKTRGQQVTLRCSPISGHKSVSWYQQVLGQGPQFIFQYYEKEERGRGNFPDRFSARQFPNYSSELNVNALLLGDSALYLCASSLGVLGGYEQYFGPGTRLTVT.

This clonotype was counted a few times. The V call is TRBV19, the J call TRBJ2-5; 9 bases are shared with TRBD2. Per germline, CDR1 LNHDA and CDR2 SQIVND (reference sequence). V lost 9 bases, J lost 5 bases, and 7 bases stayed unmatched. CDR3 length: 13 residues. The CDR3, as DNA: TGTGCCAGCCAGCGGGGGGCGCGGGAGACCCAGTACTTC. Amino acids: CASQRGARETQYF.

This clonotype was observed at least ten times. The gene calls are TRBV11-2 and TRBJ2-2, with a tentative D call TRBD2 (5 bases). This CDR3 is 15 amino acids long. The ends were cut back, 4 bases at V and 5 bases at J, with 14 bases in the middle. Germline V CDR1 and CDR2: SGHAT, FQNNGV. The CDR3 protein is CASSSSDSGTGELFF. CDR3 coding DNA: TGTGCCAGCAGCTCCTCGGACTCAGGAACCGGGGAGCTGTTTTTT.

The chain employs TRBV19 and TRBJ1-3; D gene uncertain. Germline CDR1 and CDR2: LNHDA and SQIVND (reference sequence). CDR3 length: 14 amino acids. Trimming took 7 bases from V and 1 from J, leaving 11 bases between them. CDR3 protein: CASTWSGSGNTIYF. In DNA form, the CDR3 reads TGTGCCAGTACTTGGTCAGGATCTGGAAACACCATATATTTT.

This clonotype was seen at least ten times. The gene calls are TRBV30 and TRBJ1-2; perhaps TRBD1 as D (6 bases). Per germline, CDR1 GTSNPN and CDR2 SVGIG (reference sequence). The CDR3 runs 12 residues. V gave up 2 bases and J gave up 2 bases, with 6 bases separating them. This CDR3 is CAWSTGNYGYTF. The CDR3 DNA is TGTGCCTGGAGTACAGGGAACTATGGCTACACCTTC.

This clonotype came up many times. The chain carries TRBV12-3 or TRBV12-4 and TRBJ1-5, with D possibly matching TRBD1 (6 bases). The CDR3 spans 14 residues. V was pared by 8 bases and J by 2 bases, with 13 bases between. For the CDR3, the DNA is TGTGCCAGCGTTCGGGGGGCGGGCAATCAGCCCCAGCATTTT. Amino acids: CASVRGAGNQPQHF.

The sample holds a few counts of this clonotype. Here the CDR3 DNA reads TGTGCCTGGGGTAGCTCTGGGGCCAACGTCCTGACTTTC. It encodes CAWGSSGANVLTF. The chain carries TRBV30 and TRBJ2-6; D remains unclear. V was cut by 5 bases and J by 0 bases, with 5 bases left in between. The CDR3 totals 13 residues. Germline CDR1 reads GTSNPN; CDR2 reads SVGIG (reference sequence).

This clonotype turned up a few times. V and J are TRBV5-1 and TRBJ1-5; D not resolved. The CDR3 sequence is 16 residues long. Trimming left V 0 bases short and J 2 bases short, with 12 bases between. Germline CDR1 SGHRS, CDR2 YFSETQ. The DNA of the CDR3 is TGCGCCAGCAGCTTGGATGGTCGGCAGGGCAATCAGCCCCAGCATTTT. Its translation: CASSLDGRQGNQPQHF.

For this clonotype: A much larger clone differs by one base, so this may be a read error. The genes are TRBV28 and TRBJ2-3, with D possibly being TRBD1 (7 bases). Germline V gives CDR1 MDHEN, CDR2 SYDVKM. This CDR3 contains 12 residues. The CDR3 region is CAGRGVADTQYF. The DNA for the CDR3 is TGTGCCGGCAGGGGGGTCGCAGATACGCAGTATTTT.

The V call is TRBV11-3, the J call TRBJ2-5, with D perhaps matching TRBD1 (6 bases). The length of the CDR3 is 15 residues. Trimming removed 7 bases at V and 2 bases at J, with 17 bases between. Germline lookup yields CDR1 SGHNT and CDR2 YENEEA. The DNA for the CDR3 is TGTGCCAGCACCGAGAGGGGTACAGGGCAAGAGACCCAGTACTTC. Translation: CASTERGTGQETQYF.

At least ten counts were recorded for this clonotype. This chain uses TRBV29-1 with TRBJ2-7, with D possibly being TRBD2 (5 bases). Trimming pared 2 bases from V and 0 bases from J, leaving 11 bases between. This CDR3 is built from 14 residues. Per germline, CDR1 SQVTM and CDR2 ANQGSEA. CDR3 in DNA: TGCAGCGTTGAAAGTAGGACTGGCTCCTACGAGCAGTACTTC. Encoded protein: CSVESRTGSYEQYF.

The count of this clonotype is one. The V call is TRBV10-3, the J call TRBJ1-3; D remains ambiguous. Between the trimmed V and J ends, which lost 6 bases and 8 bases, there was a span of 14 bases. The length of the CDR3 is 13 residues. Germline V gene sequence: CDR1 ENHRY, CDR2 SYGVKD. The CDR3 reads CAISPGGGDTIYF. The CDR3 region has the DNA TGTGCCATCAGCCCGGGAGGCGGGGACACCATATATTTT.

This clonotype was detected only a few times. V gene TRBV7-2 combines with J gene TRBJ2-1, with 13 bases lining up with TRBD2. The CDR3 spans 18 residues. V trimming: 2 bases; J trimming: 6 bases; junction bases outside the gene matches: 10. Germline V gives CDR1 SGHTA, CDR2 FQGNSA. Here the CDR3 DNA reads TGTGCCAGCAGCTTATCGACTAGCGGGAGGCTTAAGGGCAATGAGCAGTTCTTC. This sequence encodes CASSLSTSGRLKGNEQFF.

This clonotype has a count of ten or more. V usage is TRBV19 and J usage is TRBJ2-1; 12 bases match TRBD1. The ends lost 4 bases at V and 7 bases at J; junction bases unmatched: 8. CDR1 LNHDA and CDR2 SQIVND come from the germline V gene (reference sequence). The CDR3 spans 16 residues. In DNA form, the CDR3 reads TGTGCCAGTAGTAAGGGACAGGGGGCTATTTGGAATGAGCAGTTCTTC. It translates to CASSKGQGAIWNEQFF. The full variable domain, in which reference TRBV19 and TRBJ2-1 provide the parts outside the CDR3, is DGGITQSPKYLFRKEGQNVTLSCEQNLNHDAMYWYRQDPGQGLRLIYYSQIVNDFQKGDIAEGYSVSREKKESFPLTVTSAQKNPTAFYLCASSKGQGAIWNEQFFGPGTRLTVL.